The clone carrying this T cell receptor beta chain was seen once. The data belong to a study of CD8 T cells in Susac syndrome. CD8+ and CD4+ T cells circulating in blood were sequenced for TCR beta. The multiple sclerosis control group was made up of treatment-naive patients with stable or active relapsing-remitting disease. TEMRA cells were FACS-enriched, while CD8+ and CD4+ T cells were negatively isolated. After extraction with the RNeasy kit, 0.5 to 1 ug of the RNA was reverse transcribed using random hexamers. TCRdb independently ran MiXCR on the immunoSEQ multiplex PCR reads; one entry per CDR3 protein. The sample lists 150,000 to 200,000 distinct CDR3 sequences, approximately 93% occurring once. CDR3 size: 13 residues. Germline V gene lookup returns CDR1 MNHEY and CDR2 SVGAGI. The V gene lost 9 bases and the J gene lost 6 bases, with 15 bases spanning the gap.

Source material: CD4+ T cells from PBMCs. The J gene is TRBJ1-5, the V gene TRBV6-5, with D maybe TRBD1 (5 bases). The sequence came from a human donor with multiple sclerosis. CDR3 loop: CASSRRGSQPQHF. The CDR3 DNA reads as TGTGCCAGTTCGAGGAGGGGTAGTCAGCCCCAGCATTTT.